This T cell receptor (beta chain) was retrieved from a study of identical twins. Study-wide results and caveats: Memory repertoires lacked the insertion deficit that abundant cord blood beta clonotypes showed.

Per germline, CDR1 SEHNR and CDR2 FQNEAQ (reference sequence). The CDR3 has 15 residues. V shed 1 base and J 7 bases; nucleotides not matched to a gene: 8. TCRdb recomputed calls from the 5' RACE reads with MiXCR, one row per CDR3 protein. The sample lists 460,000 or so distinct CDR3 sequences; 13% to 15% were seen once. This clonotype has ten or more counts. What it binds is unknown. These data also formed part of another study, on yellow fever vaccine responses in identical twins.

The gene calls are TRBV7-9 and TRBJ2-3, with 7 bases that match TRBD1. The sample taken for sequencing was CD4+ T cells sorted from blood. This clonotype was sampled from a woman under 30 in good health. The CDR3 sequence: CASSLDDRVKYTQYF. CDR3 nucleotide sequence: TGTGCCAGCAGCTTAGACGACAGGGTTAAGTATACGCAGTATTTT. Looking up the rest from reference TRBV7-9 and TRBJ2-3 gives the full variable domain: DTGVSQNPRHKITKRGQNVTFRCDPISEHNRLYWYRQTLGQGPEFLTYFQNEAQLEKSRLLSDRFSAERPKGSFSTLEIQRTEQGDSAMYLCASSLDDRVKYTQYFGPGTRLTVL.